Shown below are 13 T cell receptor beta chains from a single sample sequenced in a study of T cells in Graves' hyperthyroidism and ophthalmopathy. The investigators amplified TCR beta CDR3 regions from RNA transcripts. Using the HTBI primer set, a first-round RT-PCR was run on the TCR CDR3. TCRdb processed the multiplex PCR reads anew with MiXCR; each CDR3 protein has one entry. The sample holds about 590,000 distinct CDR3 sequences, 13% to 15% seen once. Material for sequencing was blood. The receptors stem from a woman aged 18 to 35 with Graves' ophthalmopathy.

This clonotype was detected ten times or more. This chain joins TRBV30 and TRBJ1-1; the D gene is possibly TRBD1 (6 bases). With 0 bases removed from V and 7 bases from J, the gap between germline ends came to 9 bases. CDR1 is GTSNPN, CDR2 SVGIG, per germline (reference sequence). The CDR3 is 12 residues long. The DNA of the CDR3 is TGTGCCTGGAGTGTGGGAGGGGGTGAAGCTTTCTTT. This encodes CAWSVGGGEAFF.

This clonotype was picked up many times. The genes are TRBV6-1 and TRBJ2-5; 9 bases align to TRBD2. This CDR3 spans 14 amino acids. V dropped 7 bases and J dropped 5; count of bases not matched to a gene: 8. Looked up from germline, CDR1 is MNHNS and CDR2 is SASEGT. This chain's CDR3 is CASTLSGRGETQYF. The CDR3 DNA reads TGTGCCAGCACCCTTAGCGGGAGAGGGGAGACCCAGTACTTC.

J is TRBJ2-7 and V is TRBV11-2, with 8 bases aligning to TRBD1. This CDR3 region has 16 residues. CDR1 is SGHAT and CDR2 is FQNNGV in the germline V gene. Trimming cost V 1 base and J 5 bases; bases outside gene matches: 10. The CDR3: CASSLAGQGAYDEQYF. CDR3 bases: TGTGCCAGCAGCTTAGCTGGACAGGGTGCTTACGACGAGCAGTACTTC.

This clonotype turned up a few times. The DNA of the CDR3 is TGCAGTGCTAGAGACTCGGGGGGATACGAGCAGTACTTC. Its protein is CSARDSGGYEQYF. The chain carries TRBV20-1 and TRBJ2-7; 7 positions match TRBD2. V lost 0 bases, J lost 4 bases, and 3 bases stayed unmatched. This CDR3 region has 13 residues. Germline CDR1 DFQATT, CDR2 SNEGSKA (reference sequence).

This clonotype has at least ten counts. The CDR3 here is CASSVDTSNYGYTF. The CDR3 coding sequence is TGCGCCAGCAGCGTGGACACCTCTAACTATGGCTACACCTTC. The rearrangement joins TRBV5-1 to TRBJ1-2, with TRBD1 as a possible D gene (5 bases). Germline-derived CDR1 and CDR2 are SGHRS and YFSETQ. CDR3 size: 14 residues. V gave up 4 bases and J gave up 0 bases, with 10 bases separating them.

This clonotype was found many times. The rearrangement links TRBV6-1 to TRBJ2-1, with TRBD2 matching 8 bases. V shed 11 bases and J 9 bases; nucleotides not matched to a gene: 6. The CDR3 consists of 11 residues. Germline assignment: CDR1 MNHNS and CDR2 SASEGT. The CDR3 DNA follows: TGTGCCGTCGCGGGGGGCGGTGAGCAGTTCTTC. Its protein is CAVAGGGEQFF.

This clonotype was counted ten times or more. The chain recombines TRBV7-8 with TRBJ2-1; D may match TRBD1 or TRBD2 (5 bases each). Germline CDR1 and CDR2: SGHVS and FQNEAQ. V shed 2 bases and J shed 10 bases, with 12 bases lying between them. The CDR3 is made up of 13 amino acids. For the CDR3, the DNA is TGTGCCAGCAGCTTAACCGGGACCCGAGAGCAGTTCTTC. Amino acid sequence: CASSLTGTREQFF.

This clonotype has more than one count but fewer than ten. This chain uses TRBV4-3 with TRBJ2-1; 8 bases are a match to TRBD2. The CDR3 loop spans 16 amino acids. Germline V gives CDR1 LGHNA, CDR2 YSLEER. Losses at the gene ends were 1 base for V and 11 bases for J; bases not matched to a gene: 13. The CDR3 protein is CASSQGLGGRKNKQFF. The CDR3 DNA reads TGCGCCAGCAGCCAAGGGTTGGGCGGGAGGAAGAATAAGCAGTTCTTC.

At least ten counts were recorded for this clonotype. The chain links TRBV6-6 to TRBJ1-2; 12 nucleotides agree with TRBD1. Germline loops: CDR1 MNHNY, CDR2 SVGAGI (reference sequence). V lost 0 bases to trimming and J lost 7 bases; unmatched junction nucleotides: 6. This CDR3 comprises 16 residues. The chain's CDR3 is CASSYSRGQGAFGYTF. As DNA, the CDR3 is TGTGCCAGCAGTTACTCGAGGGGACAGGGGGCTTTTGGCTACACCTTC.

A few counts support this clonotype. The gene calls are TRBV19 and TRBJ1-5; D may be TRBD1 (5 bases). CDR3 length equals 16 residues. Germline CDR1 and CDR2: LNHDA and SQIVND (reference sequence). Deletions cut 0 bases from V and 7 bases from J, with 16 bases between. CDR3 sequence (DNA): TGTGCCAGTAGTATAGAAGGAGGGGCGCAGAGGCAGCCCCAGCATTTT. Translating gives CASSIEGGAQRQPQHF. The complete variable domain, with remaining parts taken from reference TRBV19 and TRBJ1-5, reads DGGITQSPKYLFRKEGQNVTLSCEQNLNHDAMYWYRQDPGQGLRLIYYSQIVNDFQKGDIAEGYSVSREKKESFPLTVTSAQKNPTAFYLCASSIEGGAQRQPQHFGDGTRLSIL.

This clonotype showed up many times. Here the CDR3 DNA reads TGTGCCAGCAGCCAAGGGACAGGTCCGACCACCGGGGAGCTGTTTTTT. Residues: CASSQGTGPTTGELFF. The rearrangement uses TRBV14 and TRBJ2-2; 7 nucleotides match TRBD1. The V gene end was trimmed by 1 base and the J gene end by 4 bases; junction bases not matched to a gene: 6. From germline, CDR1 is SGHDN and CDR2 FVKESK. The CDR3 runs 16 residues.

This clonotype was recorded at least ten times. J is TRBJ2-1 and V is TRBV12-3 or TRBV12-4; 11 positions match TRBD2. There are 16 residues in the CDR3. V shed 5 bases and J 3 bases; nucleotides not matched to a gene: 6. CDR3 DNA: TGTGCCAGCAGTGGGACTAGCGGCACAGTCTACAATGAGCAGTTCTTC. As protein: CASSGTSGTVYNEQFF.

With regard to this clonotype: A much larger clone sits a single nucleotide away, making a read error possible. The rearrangement uses TRBV7-2 and TRBJ2-7; 9 bases line up with TRBD2. V lost 5 bases, J lost 7 bases, and 15 bases stayed unmatched. The CDR3 has 16 residues. Germline V CDR1 and CDR2: SGHTA, FQGNSA. The CDR3 sequence is CASSPRGLAVGNEQYF. DNA for the CDR3: TGTGCCAGCAGCCCGCGGGGACTAGCAGTGGGGAATGAGCAGTACTTC.